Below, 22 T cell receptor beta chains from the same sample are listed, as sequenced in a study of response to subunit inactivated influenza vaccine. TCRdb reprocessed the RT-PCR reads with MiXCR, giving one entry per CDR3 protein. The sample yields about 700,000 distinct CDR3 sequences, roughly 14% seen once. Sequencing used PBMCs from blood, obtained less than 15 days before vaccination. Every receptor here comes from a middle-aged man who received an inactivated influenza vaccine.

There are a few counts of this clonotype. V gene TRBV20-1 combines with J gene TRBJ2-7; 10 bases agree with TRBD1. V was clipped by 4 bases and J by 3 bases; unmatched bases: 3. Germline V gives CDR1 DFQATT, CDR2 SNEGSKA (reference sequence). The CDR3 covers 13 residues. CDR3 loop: CSATGQGIYEQYF. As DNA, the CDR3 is TGCAGTGCTACGGGACAGGGGATCTACGAGCAGTACTTC.

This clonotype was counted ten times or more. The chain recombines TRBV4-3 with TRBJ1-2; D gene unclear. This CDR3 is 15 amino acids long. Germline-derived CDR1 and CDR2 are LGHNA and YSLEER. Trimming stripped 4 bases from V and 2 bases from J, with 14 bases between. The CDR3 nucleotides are TGCGCCAGCAGCCGCGGGAAGACGGAGAACTATGGCTACACCTTC. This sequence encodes CASSRGKTENYGYTF.

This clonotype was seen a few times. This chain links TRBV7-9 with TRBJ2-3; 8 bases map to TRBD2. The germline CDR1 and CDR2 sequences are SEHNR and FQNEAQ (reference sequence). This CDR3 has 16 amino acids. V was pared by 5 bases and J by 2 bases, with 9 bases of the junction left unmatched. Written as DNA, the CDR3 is TGTGCCAGCAGCCCCAGACGAGCGGGGGTCACAGATACGCAGTATTTT. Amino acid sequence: CASSPRRAGVTDTQYF.

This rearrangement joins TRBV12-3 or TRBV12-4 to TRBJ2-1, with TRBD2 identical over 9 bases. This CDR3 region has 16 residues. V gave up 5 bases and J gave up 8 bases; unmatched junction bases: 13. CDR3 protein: CASSPTGGRALYEQFF. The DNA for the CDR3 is TGTGCCAGCAGTCCCACGGGCGGGAGGGCCCTCTATGAGCAGTTCTTC.

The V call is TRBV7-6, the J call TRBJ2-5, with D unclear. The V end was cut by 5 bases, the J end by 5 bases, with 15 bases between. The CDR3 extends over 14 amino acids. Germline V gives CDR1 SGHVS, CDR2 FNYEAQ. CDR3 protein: CASSLARSRETQYF. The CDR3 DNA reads TGTGCCAGCAGCCTCGCCCGAAGTAGGGAGACCCAGTACTTC.

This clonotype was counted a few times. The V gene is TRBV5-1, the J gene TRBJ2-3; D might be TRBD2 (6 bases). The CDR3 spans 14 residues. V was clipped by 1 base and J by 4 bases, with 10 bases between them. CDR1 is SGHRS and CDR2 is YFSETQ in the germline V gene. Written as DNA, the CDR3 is TGCGCCAGCAGCTTGTCCGGGAGTGCAGATACGCAGTATTTT. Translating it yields CASSLSGSADTQYF.

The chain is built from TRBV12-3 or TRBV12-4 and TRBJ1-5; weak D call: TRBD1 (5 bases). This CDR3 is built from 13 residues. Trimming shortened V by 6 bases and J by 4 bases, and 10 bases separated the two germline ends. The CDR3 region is CASRRTPNQPQHF. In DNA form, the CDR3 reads TGTGCCAGCAGACGGACACCTAATCAGCCCCAGCATTTT.

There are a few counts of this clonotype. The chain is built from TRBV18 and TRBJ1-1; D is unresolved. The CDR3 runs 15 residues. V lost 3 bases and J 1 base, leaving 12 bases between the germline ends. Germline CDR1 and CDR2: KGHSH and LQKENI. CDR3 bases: TGTGCCAGCTCACCGACACCGCCCGGGAACACTGAAGCTTTCTTT. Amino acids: CASSPTPPGNTEAFF.

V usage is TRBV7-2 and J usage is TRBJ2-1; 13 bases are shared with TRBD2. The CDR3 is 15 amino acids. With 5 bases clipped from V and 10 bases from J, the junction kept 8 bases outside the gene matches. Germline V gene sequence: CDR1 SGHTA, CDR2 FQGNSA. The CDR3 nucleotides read TGTGCCAGCAGCCACCGGACTAGCGGGGGTAACGAGCAGTTCTTC. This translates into CASSHRTSGGNEQFF.

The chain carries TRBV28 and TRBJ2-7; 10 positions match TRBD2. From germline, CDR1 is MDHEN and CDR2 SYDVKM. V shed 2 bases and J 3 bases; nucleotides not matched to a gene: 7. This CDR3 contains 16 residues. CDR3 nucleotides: TGTGCCAGCAGTTTAGAGATCGCTAGCGGGGGCTACGAGCAGTACTTC. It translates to CASSLEIASGGYEQYF.

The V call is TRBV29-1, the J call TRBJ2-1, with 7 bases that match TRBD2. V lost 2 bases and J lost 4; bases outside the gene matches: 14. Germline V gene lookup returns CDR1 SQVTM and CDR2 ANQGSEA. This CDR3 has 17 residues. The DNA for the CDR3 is TGCAGCGTTGAAACGGGTGGGAGGGCCACCCTATACAATGAGCAGTTCTTC. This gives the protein CSVETGGRATLYNEQFF.

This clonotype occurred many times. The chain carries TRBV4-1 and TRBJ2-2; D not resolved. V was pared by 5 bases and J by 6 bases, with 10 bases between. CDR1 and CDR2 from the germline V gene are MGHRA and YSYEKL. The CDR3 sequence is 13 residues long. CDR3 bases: TGCGCCAGCAGCTCATACCCCTCCGGGGAGCTGTTTTTT. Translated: CASSSYPSGELFF.

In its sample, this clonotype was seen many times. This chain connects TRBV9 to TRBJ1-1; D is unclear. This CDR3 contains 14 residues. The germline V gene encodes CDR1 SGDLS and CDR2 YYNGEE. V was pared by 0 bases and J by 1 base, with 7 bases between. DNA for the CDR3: TGTGCCAGCAGCGTAGATCCCCAGAACACTGAAGCTTTCTTT. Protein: CASSVDPQNTEAFF.

Written as DNA, the CDR3 is TGTGCCAGCAGCTTATCCTTCCGGGAGACCCAGTACTTC. As protein: CASSLSFRETQYF. The chain employs TRBV7-2 and TRBJ2-5; D is undetermined. Trimming left V 2 bases short and J 5 bases short, with 9 bases between. Germline loops: CDR1 SGHTA, CDR2 FQGNSA. This CDR3 spans 13 amino acids. Based on the CDR3 plus reference TRBV7-2 and TRBJ2-5, the full variable domain is GAGVSQSPSNKVTEKGKDVELRCDPISGHTALYWYRQSLGQGLEFLIYFQGNSAPDKSGLPSDRFSAERTGGSVSTLTIQRTQQEDSAVYLCASSLSFRETQYFGPGTRLLVL.

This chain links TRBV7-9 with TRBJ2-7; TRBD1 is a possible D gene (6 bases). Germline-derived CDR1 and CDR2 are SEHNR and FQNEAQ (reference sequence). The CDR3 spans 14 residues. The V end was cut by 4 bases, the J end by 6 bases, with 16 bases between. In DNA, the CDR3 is TGTGCCAGCAGCTCACAGGGTTCATTCCTCGAGCAGTACTTC. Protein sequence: CASSSQGSFLEQYF.

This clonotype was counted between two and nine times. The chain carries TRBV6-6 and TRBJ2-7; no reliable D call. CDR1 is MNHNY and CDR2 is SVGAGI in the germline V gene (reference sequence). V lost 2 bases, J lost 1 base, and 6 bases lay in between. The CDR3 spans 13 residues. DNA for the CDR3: TGTGCCAGCAGTTACGGGCCGTCCTACGAGCAGTACTTC. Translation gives CASSYGPSYEQYF.

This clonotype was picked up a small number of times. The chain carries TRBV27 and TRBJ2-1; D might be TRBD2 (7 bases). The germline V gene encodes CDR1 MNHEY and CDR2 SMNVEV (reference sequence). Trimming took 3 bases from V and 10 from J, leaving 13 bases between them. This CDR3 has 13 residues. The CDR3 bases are TGTGCCAGCAGTTTCTACAGGGAGGGGGAGCAGTTCTTC. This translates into CASSFYREGEQFF.

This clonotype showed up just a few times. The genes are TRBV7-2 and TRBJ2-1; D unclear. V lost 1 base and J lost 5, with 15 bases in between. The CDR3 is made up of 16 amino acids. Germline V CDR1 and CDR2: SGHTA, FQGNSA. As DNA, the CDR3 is TGTGCCAGCAGCTTAGGTTTCCAGGCGGCTAACAATGAGCAGTTCTTC. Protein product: CASSLGFQAANNEQFF.

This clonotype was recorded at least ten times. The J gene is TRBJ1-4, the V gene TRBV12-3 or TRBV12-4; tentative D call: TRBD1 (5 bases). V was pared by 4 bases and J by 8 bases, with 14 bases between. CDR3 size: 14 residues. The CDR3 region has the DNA TGTGCCAGCAGTTATGAGGGGCTTGGGGAAAAACTGTTTTTT. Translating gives CASSYEGLGEKLFF.

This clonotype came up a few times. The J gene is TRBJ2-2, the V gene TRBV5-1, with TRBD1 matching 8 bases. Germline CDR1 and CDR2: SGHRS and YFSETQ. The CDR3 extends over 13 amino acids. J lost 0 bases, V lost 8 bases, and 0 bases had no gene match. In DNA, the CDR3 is TGCGCCAGGGGACAGGCGAACACCGGGGAGCTGTTTTTT. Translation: CARGQANTGELFF.

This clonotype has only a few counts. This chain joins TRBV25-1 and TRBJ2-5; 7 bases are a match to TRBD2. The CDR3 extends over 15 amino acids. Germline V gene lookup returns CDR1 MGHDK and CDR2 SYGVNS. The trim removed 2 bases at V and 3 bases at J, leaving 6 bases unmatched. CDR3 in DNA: TGTGCCAGCAGTGAAAGCCCGGGGAGGGAAGAGACCCAGTACTTC. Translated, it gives CASSESPGREETQYF. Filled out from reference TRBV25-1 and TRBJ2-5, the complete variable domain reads EADIYQTPRYLVIGTGKKITLECSQTMGHDKMYWYQQDPGMELHLIHYSYGVNSTEKGDLSSESTVSRIRTEHFPLTLESARPSHTSQYLCASSESPGREETQYFGPGTRLLVL.

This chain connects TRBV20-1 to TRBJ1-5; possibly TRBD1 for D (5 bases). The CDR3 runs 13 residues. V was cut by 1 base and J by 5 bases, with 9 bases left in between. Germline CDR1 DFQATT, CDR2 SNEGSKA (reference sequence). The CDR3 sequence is CSARGRVDQPQHF. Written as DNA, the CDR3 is TGCAGTGCTAGAGGCAGGGTGGATCAGCCCCAGCATTTT.